A single sample gave rise to the 24 T cell receptor beta chains below, sequenced in a study of identical twins. TCRdb re-analysed the 5' RACE reads in MiXCR, keeping a single row per CDR3 protein. The repertoire holds some 1,700,000 distinct CDR3 sequences, with around a third as singletons. Sequencing was performed on cord blood. All receptors derive from a newborn girl in good health.

This sequence joins TRBV2 and TRBJ2-1; 9 bases are shared with TRBD2. CDR3 length: 12 residues. In germline, CDR1 is SNHLY, CDR2 FYNNEI. The trim removed 4 bases at V and 12 bases at J, leaving 4 bases unmatched. The CDR3 protein is CASSVEAGGQFF. The CDR3 DNA reads TGTGCCAGCAGTGTGGAAGCGGGAGGGCAGTTCTTC.

A few counts support this clonotype. The chain uses TRBV20-1 and TRBJ2-7; D remains ambiguous. Trimming left V 0 bases short and J 7 bases short, with 19 bases between. This CDR3 spans 15 amino acids. Germline loops: CDR1 DFQATT, CDR2 SNEGSKA (reference sequence). The CDR3 sequence: CSARDIAGRYNEQYF. As DNA, the CDR3 is TGCAGTGCTAGAGATATTGCCGGTAGATACAATGAGCAGTACTTC.

The chain links TRBV2 to TRBJ1-1; D might be TRBD1 (5 bases). Trimming left V 11 bases short and J 3 bases short, with 10 bases between. The CDR3 has 11 amino acids. Germline CDR1 SNHLY, CDR2 FYNNEI. CDR3: CAGAVDTEAFF. CDR3 DNA sequence: TGTGCCGGGGCGGTGGACACTGAAGCTTTCTTT.

This clonotype was observed a handful of times. V and J are TRBV4-1 and TRBJ1-1; D gene uncertain. The CDR3 runs to 16 residues. V dropped 1 base and J dropped 1 base, with 13 bases sitting between them. Germline CDR1 is MGHRA and CDR2 is YSYEKL. CDR3 loop: CASSQVTGWANTEAFF. CDR3 coding DNA: TGCGCCAGCAGCCAAGTTACGGGTTGGGCGAACACTGAAGCTTTCTTT.

The genes are TRBV4-1 and TRBJ2-7, with TRBD2 matching over 10 bases. The CDR3 runs to 16 residues. Trimming took 1 base from V and 5 from J; bases not matched to a gene: 8. Germline CDR1 is MGHRA and CDR2 is YSYEKL. The CDR3 DNA reads as TGCGCCAGCAGCCAAGGGCTAGCGGGAGATTCCCACGAGCAGTACTTC. This codes for CASSQGLAGDSHEQYF.

This chain joins TRBV6-1 and TRBJ1-4, with no clear D. CDR3 length: 14 residues. Germline V gives CDR1 MNHNS, CDR2 SASEGT. The germline V and J ends were trimmed by 8 bases and 3 bases, with 13 bases remaining between them. The CDR3: CASGFFGANEKLFF. The CDR3 DNA is TGTGCCAGCGGTTTTTTCGGGGCTAATGAAAAACTGTTTTTT.

The chain is built from TRBV19 and TRBJ2-7; D might be TRBD2 (6 bases). Germline CDR1 is LNHDA and CDR2 is SQIVND (reference sequence). Between the trimmed V and J ends, which lost 5 bases and 7 bases, there was a span of 18 bases. The CDR3 runs to 14 residues. The CDR3 nucleotides read TGTGCCAGTAGTCGAGCGGGTAGATTGGATGAGCAGTACTTC. Protein product: CASSRAGRLDEQYF.

The chain combines TRBV4-2 with TRBJ2-2; the D gene is possibly TRBD1 (5 bases). Germline CDR1 reads LGHNA; CDR2 reads YNFKEQ. Trimming cost V 0 bases and J 6 bases, with 11 bases left between them. This CDR3 is 15 amino acids long. CDR3 region: CASSQDLGVPGELFF. DNA of the CDR3: TGTGCCAGCAGCCAAGATCTAGGGGTCCCCGGGGAGCTGTTTTTT.

Turning to this clonotype: This may be a read error, as it is one base from a much larger clone. The chain carries TRBV7-2 and TRBJ2-7; D ambiguous. Germline loops: CDR1 SGHTA, CDR2 FQGNSA. The CDR3 extends over 15 amino acids. The germline V and J ends were trimmed by 6 bases and 2 bases, with 17 bases remaining between them. CDR3 region: CASSLFSRSAYEQYF. The CDR3, as DNA: TGTGCCAGCAGTTTATTTTCCCGGAGTGCCTACGAGCAGTACTTC. Drawing the rest from reference TRBV7-2 and TRBJ2-7, the complete variable domain is GAGVSQSPSNKVTEKGKDVELRCDPISGHTALYWYRQSLGQGLEFLIYFQGNSAPDKSGLPSDRFSAERTGGSVSTLTIQRTQQEDSAVYLCASSLFSRSAYEQYFGPGTRLTVT.

This clonotype has just a few counts. V gene TRBV6-1 combines with J gene TRBJ2-1, with TRBD1 identical over 10 bases. Trimming removed 4 bases from V and 5 bases from J; junction bases left unmatched: 5. This CDR3 has 15 amino acids. Germline lookup yields CDR1 MNHNS and CDR2 SASEGT. CDR3 protein: CASSVSGTGDNEQFF. As DNA, the CDR3 is TGTGCCAGCAGTGTTTCCGGGACAGGGGACAATGAGCAGTTCTTC.

The chain combines TRBV5-1 with TRBJ2-7; 7 nucleotides line up with TRBD2. The tail of the sequence fits TRBJ2-5 better, so the J call may be wrong. The germline V gene encodes CDR1 SGHRS and CDR2 YFSETQ. This CDR3 is 14 amino acids long. The CDR3 loop is CASSFQREQETQYF. The CDR3 DNA is TGCGCCAGCAGCTTTCAGCGGGAACAAGAGACCCAGTACTTC.

This clonotype showed up just a few times. J is TRBJ1-4 and V is TRBV7-2; no clear D. With 0 bases removed from V and 8 bases from J, the gap between germline ends came to 10 bases. CDR1 is SGHTA and CDR2 is FQGNSA in the germline V gene. This CDR3 spans 14 amino acids. The CDR3 DNA sequence: TGTGCCAGCAGCTTAGCGGGTAGAGGGGAAAAACTGTTTTTT. This sequence encodes CASSLAGRGEKLFF.

The table lists this clonotype with a few counts. The rearrangement links TRBV7-2 to TRBJ2-7, with TRBD2 matching over 9 bases. Unmatched junction bases numbered 6, after V lost 5 bases and J lost 4 bases. This CDR3 has 14 amino acids. Germline V gene lookup returns CDR1 SGHTA and CDR2 FQGNSA. The CDR3: CASSKVAGAYEQYF. DNA of the CDR3: TGTGCCAGCAGCAAAGTAGCGGGGGCGTACGAGCAGTACTTC.

In its sample, this clonotype was seen a few times. This rearrangement joins TRBV10-3 to TRBJ1-2; D is ambiguous. Trimming pared 8 bases from V and 1 base from J, leaving 20 bases between. From germline, CDR1 is ENHRY and CDR2 SYGVKD. The CDR3 runs to 16 residues. CDR3 amino acids: CAIRLGGRSSNYGYTF. CDR3 nucleotide sequence: TGTGCCATCCGGCTGGGCGGCCGCTCCAGTAACTATGGCTACACCTTC.

This chain connects TRBV7-2 to TRBJ1-5, with D maybe TRBD1 (5 bases). V lost 5 bases and J lost 0, with 14 bases in between. The germline CDR1 and CDR2 sequences are SGHTA and FQGNSA. This CDR3 contains 16 residues. CDR3 nucleotides: TGTGCCAGCAGCACGACAGCAACTTATAGCAATCAGCCCCAGCATTTT. Residues: CASSTTATYSNQPQHF.

With respect to this clonotype: A much larger clone lies a single base off, so this may be a read error. The gene calls are TRBV16 and TRBJ1-6; tentative D call: TRBD1 (5 bases). Germline V gives CDR1 KGHSY, CDR2 FQNENV. The CDR3 contains 15 residues. The DNA of the CDR3 is TGTGCCAGCAGCCAATCTGGGGCCGGTAATTCACCCCTCCAATTT. This encodes CASSQSGAGNSPLQF.

In its sample, this clonotype was seen a few times. The chain joins TRBV12-3 or TRBV12-4 to TRBJ2-3, with D perhaps TRBD1 or TRBD2 (5 bases each). V lost 1 base and J lost 2, with 10 bases in between. The CDR3 contains 15 residues. Here the CDR3 reads CASSLVGGHTDTQYF. The DNA of the CDR3 is TGTGCCAGCAGTTTAGTTGGGGGTCACACAGATACGCAGTATTTT.

This clonotype was counted a few times. CDR3 nucleotides: TGCGCCAGCAGCTTGATGCGGGCCATAGGGGATACGCAGTATTTT. Amino acids: CASSLMRAIGDTQYF. This chain joins TRBV5-1 and TRBJ2-3; D may be TRBD2 (5 bases). Germline V gene data show CDR1 as SGHRS and CDR2 as YFSETQ. This CDR3 has 15 amino acids. Between the trimmed V and J ends, which lost 1 base and 6 bases, there was a span of 15 bases.

Only a few counts were recorded for this clonotype. V and J are TRBV27 and TRBJ2-3; TRBD2 matches at 11 bases. V was pared by 1 base and J by 2 bases, with 5 bases of the junction left unmatched. Looked up from germline, CDR1 is MNHEY and CDR2 is SMNVEV (reference sequence). This CDR3 contains 17 residues. The CDR3 here is CASSLWIAGGHTDTQYF. For the CDR3, the DNA is TGTGCCAGCAGTTTATGGATAGCGGGAGGGCACACAGATACGCAGTATTTT.

This clonotype was picked up a small number of times. The chain employs TRBV10-3 and TRBJ2-1; TRBD2 aligns across 10 bases. The CDR3 is made up of 16 amino acids. Germline V gives CDR1 ENHRY, CDR2 SYGVKD. With V trimmed by 5 bases and J by 10 bases, 14 bases remained unmatched. The CDR3, as DNA: TGTGCCATCAGTTCTCTAGCGGGGGCCGCTCGAGGAGAGCAGTTCTTC. Encoded protein: CAISSLAGAARGEQFF.

This clonotype was found a few times. This sequence joins TRBV28 and TRBJ1-5; unclear D gene. Trimming pared 3 bases from V and 4 bases from J, leaving 16 bases between. The CDR3 totals 16 residues. Germline CDR1 reads MDHEN; CDR2 reads SYDVKM. CDR3 region: CASSFVTGFGNQPQHF. Here the CDR3 DNA reads TGTGCCAGCAGTTTTGTGACCGGCTTTGGGAATCAGCCCCAGCATTTT.

This chain connects TRBV24-1 to TRBJ2-1; maybe TRBD2 (6 bases). The CDR3 runs 16 residues. The V and J ends lost 7 bases and 6 bases respectively, with 21 bases between them. The germline V gene has CDR1 KGHDR and CDR2 SFDVKD. In nucleotides, the CDR3 is TGTGCCACCAGCCGAAACCGGCGGGGCCTCCTCAATGAGCAGTTCTTC. Translation gives CATSRNRRGLLNEQFF.

The table lists this clonotype with a few counts. The chain combines TRBV4-2 with TRBJ1-2, with D possibly TRBD1 on 5 matching bases. From germline, CDR1 is LGHNA and CDR2 YNFKEQ. The V gene lost 0 bases and the J gene lost 6 bases, with 17 bases spanning the gap. The CDR3 extends over 16 amino acids. CDR3 protein: CASSQDLIRALDGYTF. Written as DNA, the CDR3 is TGTGCCAGCAGCCAAGATCTCATCAGGGCCCTAGATGGCTACACCTTC.

This clonotype was observed a few times. This rearrangement joins TRBV2 to TRBJ2-5; 14 bases are shared with TRBD2. The V and J ends lost 6 bases and 2 bases, in that order; junction bases with no gene match: 14. The germline CDR1 and CDR2 sequences are SNHLY and FYNNEI. The length of the CDR3 is 19 residues. The CDR3 bases are TGTGCCAGCAGACGCCGGACTAGCGGGAGGCCCGAACTACAAGAGACCCAGTACTTC. The encoded protein is CASRRRTSGRPELQETQYF. The full variable domain, in which reference TRBV2 and TRBJ2-5 provide the parts outside the CDR3, is EPEVTQTPSHQVTQMGQEVILRCVPISNHLYFYWYRQILGQKVEFLVSFYNNEISEKSEIFDDQFSVERPDGSNFTLKIRSTKLEDSAMYFCASRRRTSGRPELQETQYFGPGTRLLVL.